This is a list of T cell receptor beta chains from one sample in a study of blood T cell repertoires in COVID-19. The method was immunoSEQ multiplex PCR; TCRdb's version includes in-frame clones alone and lacks a portion of them. This table holds about 200,000 clones, roughly 91% found once. What was sequenced was PBMCs or T cells enriched from blood (not recorded which). The source is a woman aged 25 to 39 with acute COVID-19. Both conserved end residues are part of each CDR3. Fields, in order: V gene, clone size, J gene, D gene, CDR3 DNA, CDR3 protein. D genes are given only for firm matches. Part of the rows lack a size; the others show once, few, many or a class for expanded clones.

TRBV7-8,-,TRBJ1-1,TRBD1,TGTGCCAGCAGCTACCGGGACAGCGGCGGCGAAGCTTTCTTT,CASSYRDSGGEAFF
TRBV19,-,TRBJ1-1,TRBD1,TGTGCCAGTAGTTCGCACCGGACAGGGGGCAATGAAGCTTTCTTT,CASSSHRTGGNEAFF
TRBV2,once,TRBJ2-3,TRBD2,TGTGCCAGCAGAGCTAGCGGGGGGCACACAGATACGCAGTATTTT,CASRASGGHTDTQYF
TRBV4-3,-,TRBJ2-7,-,TGCGCCAGCAGCCAAGATCAGGGGCCCCTCTACGAGCAGTACTTC,CASSQDQGPLYEQYF
TRBV2,-,TRBJ1-2,TRBD1,TGTGCCAGCAGGACCGGGACAGGGAGTCTAGGCTACACCTTC,CASRTGTGSLGYTF
TRBV6-1,-,TRBJ1-1,-,TGTGCCAGCAGTGAAGCGTCGGGGGGAGGCACTGAAGCTTTCTTT,CASSEASGGGTEAFF
TRBV27,few,TRBJ2-7,TRBD1,TGTGCCAGCGGACAGGGATACTACGAGCAGTACTTC,CASGQGYYEQYF
TRBV4-1,-,TRBJ1-4,-,TGCGCCAGCAGCCAAGATGAGGGGGACGGCGAAAAACTGTTTTTT,CASSQDEGDGEKLFF
TRBV6-2/TRBV6-3,-,TRBJ1-2,-,TGTGCCAGCAGTTACCCTAGTGCGGGCTACACCTTC,CASSYPSAGYTF
TRBV30,once,TRBJ2-7,-,TGTGCCGGCTGGACTAATCCCTACGAGCAGTACTTC,CAGWTNPYEQYF
TRBV27,-,TRBJ2-5,TRBD1,TGTGCCAGCAGGAACCGGGACAGCCAAGAGACCCAGTACTTC,CASRNRDSQETQYF
TRBV30,-,TRBJ1-1,-,TGTGCCTGGAGTGTACTGGAGAGCCGTGAAGCTTTCTTT,CAWSVLESREAFF
TRBV6-6,-,TRBJ2-3,TRBD2,TGTGCCAGCAGTCTATGGGAATCGCGGGGGTTGGGAGATACGCAGTATTTT,CASSLWESRGLGDTQYF
TRBV14,-,TRBJ2-7,-,TGTGCCAGCAGCCACAGGGTGTCCTACGAGCAGTACTTC,CASSHRVSYEQYF
TRBV4-3,many,TRBJ2-7,-,TGCGCCAGCAGCCAAGATGAGGCTAGCTCCTACGAGCAGTACTTC,CASSQDEASSYEQYF
TRBV5-6,-,TRBJ1-4,TRBD1,TGTGCCAGCAGCCACGGGACAGGGCAAGAAAAACTGTTTTTT,CASSHGTGQEKLFF
TRBV19,-,TRBJ2-7,TRBD2,TGTGCCAGTAGAGCTAGCGGGGCCATCTCCTACGAGCAGTACTTC,CASRASGAISYEQYF
TRBV7-9,-,TRBJ1-4,TRBD1,TGTGCCAGCAGCTTAGCTGGTAGGGGGCAAGAAAAACTGTTTTTT,CASSLAGRGQEKLFF
TRBV5-1,-,TRBJ2-3,TRBD2,TGCGCCAGCAGCTTTAGCGGGGGGGCCACAGATACGCAGTATTTT,CASSFSGGATDTQYF
TRBV3-1/TRBV3-2,once,TRBJ1-5,-,TGTGCCAGCAGCCAAGCAGGGGTCAATCAGCCCCAGCATTTT,CASSQAGVNQPQHF
TRBV12-3/TRBV12-4,-,TRBJ1-1,-,TGTGCCAGCCAGGCCAGGTTGAACACTGAAGCTTTCTTT,CASQARLNTEAFF
TRBV19,once,TRBJ2-1,-,TGTGCCAGTAGTATAGGTTCGCAGGGCGAGCAGTTCTTC,CASSIGSQGEQFF
TRBV6-6,-,TRBJ1-1,-,TGTGCCAGCAGTTACGGCGGCCCCGGGGGAAACACTGAAGCTTTCTTT,CASSYGGPGGNTEAFF
TRBV24-1,-,TRBJ2-3,-,TGTGCCACCAGTGAAAGACAAGATACGCAGTATTTT,CATSERQDTQYF
TRBV9,-,TRBJ2-6,TRBD1,TGTGCCAGCAGCGCCAGTCGGGACAGGTCTTTTGCTGGGGCCAACGTCCTGACTTTC,CASSASRDRSFAGANVLTF
TRBV5-8,once,TRBJ2-3,-,TGTGCCAGCAGCGTCGAACAGGGCACAGATACGCAGTATTTT,CASSVEQGTDTQYF
TRBV10-2,-,TRBJ1-6,-,TGCGCCAGCAGTGAGGCCGCGAGCTCCTATAATTCACCCCTCCACTTT,CASSEAASSYNSPLHF
TRBV28,-,TRBJ2-1,TRBD1,TGTGCCAGCAGTTCCCGGGACAGGGGGCACAATGAGCAGTTCTTC,CASSSRDRGHNEQFF
TRBV4-1,-,TRBJ1-5,-,TGCGCCAGCAGCCCCGTAGGGGAAGCCCGCAATCAGCCCCAGCATTTT,CASSPVGEARNQPQHF
TRBV9,-,TRBJ1-2,-,TGTGCCAGCAGCGTACAGGGCTATGGCTACACCTTC,CASSVQGYGYTF
TRBV5-6,-,TRBJ2-4,-,TGTGCCAGCAGCTCCGCCACAGTGGGGCGCTTCCGCATTCAGTACTTC,CASSSATVGRFRIQYF
TRBV12-3/TRBV12-4,-,TRBJ1-2,TRBD1,TGTGCCAGCAGTTTACAGGGGGCCTCTGGCTACACCTTC,CASSLQGASGYTF
TRBV19,-,TRBJ1-2,-,TGTGCCAGTAGTATAGGAGGGCCCTATGGCTACACCTTC,CASSIGGPYGYTF
TRBV6-4,once,TRBJ2-1,TRBD2,TGTGCCAGCAGTGAAGGGACTAGCGCCTTCCGCTCCTACAATGAGCAGTTCTTC,CASSEGTSAFRSYNEQFF
TRBV24-1,-,TRBJ2-6,-,TGTGCCACCACGATAGGGGCCGGGGCCAACGTCCTGACTTTC,CATTIGAGANVLTF
TRBV4-1,many,TRBJ1-6,TRBD1,TGCGCCAGCAGCCTCCTCTGGGGACAGGCAAGCTCCTATAATTCACCCCTCCACTTT,CASSLLWGQASSYNSPLHF
TRBV30,-,TRBJ1-1,-,TGTGCCTGGAGTGTAGGTATCGCGGTGAACACTGAAGCTTTCTTT,CAWSVGIAVNTEAFF
TRBV27,-,TRBJ2-7,-,TGTGCCAGCAGTTTAAGGGCAGGGCGATCCTACGAGCAGTACTTC,CASSLRAGRSYEQYF
TRBV9,-,TRBJ2-1,-,TGTGCCAGCAGCCCTACTGCAGGGATAGGTGAGCAGTTCTTC,CASSPTAGIGEQFF
TRBV19,-,TRBJ2-4,TRBD2,TGTGCCAGTAGTATGGGAGCGGGGGGGCCCAAAAACATTCAGTACTTC,CASSMGAGGPKNIQYF
TRBV7-2,-,TRBJ1-5,-,TGTGCCAGCAGCCCAAAACGGGGGGTAAATAATCAGCCCCAGCATTTT,CASSPKRGVNNQPQHF
TRBV19,-,TRBJ2-3,TRBD1,TGTGCCAGTAGTGTAGCCGGGACAGGGGGCCCAGATACGCAGTATTTT,CASSVAGTGGPDTQYF
TRBV14,-,TRBJ2-3,TRBD1,TGTGCCAGCAGCCAAGATTCCGGGACAGTTCTCACAGATACGCAGTATTTT,CASSQDSGTVLTDTQYF
TRBV2,-,TRBJ2-7,TRBD1,TGTGCCAGCAGTGGGGACAGGTACGAGCAGTACTTC,CASSGDRYEQYF
TRBV5-1,-,TRBJ1-1,-,TGCGCCAGCAGCTTAGCAGCCGGGACTGAAGCTTTCTTT,CASSLAAGTEAFF
TRBV28,-,TRBJ2-7,TRBD1,TGTGCCAGCAGACCGGACAGGGAGGCCTACGAGCAGTACTTC,CASRPDREAYEQYF
TRBV19,-,TRBJ1-2,-,TGTGCCAGTAGTCGGGGAGTAGAAGGCTACACCTTC,CASSRGVEGYTF
TRBV3-1/TRBV3-2,-,TRBJ2-1,TRBD2,TGTGCCAGCAGCCCCGGGACTAGCGGGGGGGCCATAGATGAGCAGTTCTTC,CASSPGTSGGAIDEQFF
TRBV29-1,once,TRBJ2-5,-,TGCAGCGCTGGACAGAATAGACAAGAGACCCAGTACTTC,CSAGQNRQETQYF
TRBV7-9,once,TRBJ1-1,-,TGTGCCAGCAGCTTGAAGGGGTTCGGTGAAGCTTTCTTT,CASSLKGFGEAFF
TRBV3-1/TRBV3-2,-,TRBJ2-5,-,TGTGCCAGCAGCCAAGATCTGAGGCCCCGGGAGACCCAGTACTTC,CASSQDLRPRETQYF
TRBV4-1,-,TRBJ1-6,-,TGCGCCAGCAGCCAAGGACAGACACCAAATTCACCCCTCCACTTT,CASSQGQTPNSPLHF
TRBV25-1,-,TRBJ2-7,-,TGTGCCAGCAGTAAATCCGGGGGGCTGTCGTACGAGCAGTACTTC,CASSKSGGLSYEQYF
TRBV4-3,-,TRBJ2-6,-,TGCGCCAGCAGCCAAATGGGTGCAGGTCGCGGGCTCTCTGGGGCCAACGTCCTGACTTTC,CASSQMGAGRGLSGANVLTF
TRBV27,-,TRBJ1-6,-,TGTGCCAGCAGACCCTCAGGAGGGGACCCTTTTCCCCTCCACTTT,CASRPSGGDPFPLHF
TRBV5-6,-,TRBJ1-2,TRBD1,TGTGCCAGCGGAAGAGGGGGCTCCATCTATGGCTACACCTTC,CASGRGGSIYGYTF
TRBV6-2/TRBV6-3,-,TRBJ1-2,-,TGTGCCAGCAGTTACGTCGGGGTGTCTAACTATGGCTACACCTTC,CASSYVGVSNYGYTF